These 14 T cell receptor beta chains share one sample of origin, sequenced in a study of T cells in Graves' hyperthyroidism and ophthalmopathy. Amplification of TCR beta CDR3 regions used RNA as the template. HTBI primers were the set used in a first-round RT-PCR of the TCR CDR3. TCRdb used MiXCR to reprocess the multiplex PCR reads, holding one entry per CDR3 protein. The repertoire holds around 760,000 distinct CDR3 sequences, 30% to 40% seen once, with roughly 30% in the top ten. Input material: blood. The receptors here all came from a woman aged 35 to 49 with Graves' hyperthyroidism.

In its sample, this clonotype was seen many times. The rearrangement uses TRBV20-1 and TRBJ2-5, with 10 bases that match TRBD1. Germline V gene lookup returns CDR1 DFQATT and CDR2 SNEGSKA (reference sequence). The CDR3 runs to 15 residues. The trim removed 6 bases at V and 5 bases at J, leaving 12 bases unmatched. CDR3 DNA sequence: TGCAGTGCATCCGGGACAGGGGTGGTGAGGGAGACCCAGTACTTC. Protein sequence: CSASGTGVVRETQYF.

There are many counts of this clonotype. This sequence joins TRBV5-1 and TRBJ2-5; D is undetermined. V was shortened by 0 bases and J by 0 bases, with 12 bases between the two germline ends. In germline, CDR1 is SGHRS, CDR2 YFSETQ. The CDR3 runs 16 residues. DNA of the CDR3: TGCGCCAGCAGCTTGGCGGCCCAAAGGAACCAAGAGACCCAGTACTTC. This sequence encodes CASSLAAQRNQETQYF.

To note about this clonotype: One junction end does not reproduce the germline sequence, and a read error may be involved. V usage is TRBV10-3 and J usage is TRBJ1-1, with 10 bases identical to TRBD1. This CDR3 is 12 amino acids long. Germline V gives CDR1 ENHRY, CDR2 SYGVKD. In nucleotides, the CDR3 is TGTGCCAGCAGGACCGATGGGACAGGGGCTCTCTTT. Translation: CASRTDGTGALF.

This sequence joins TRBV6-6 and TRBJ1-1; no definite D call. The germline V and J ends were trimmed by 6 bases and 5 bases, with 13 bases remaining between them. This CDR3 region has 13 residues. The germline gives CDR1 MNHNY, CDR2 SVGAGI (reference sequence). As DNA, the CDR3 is TGTGCCAGCAGAAAAGCTCGGACGACTGAAGCTTTCTTT. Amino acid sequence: CASRKARTTEAFF.

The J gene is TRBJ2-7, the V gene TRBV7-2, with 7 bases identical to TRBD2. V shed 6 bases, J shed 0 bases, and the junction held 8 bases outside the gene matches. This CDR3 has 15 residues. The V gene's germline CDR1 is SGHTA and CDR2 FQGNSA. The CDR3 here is CASSLGGTFSYEQYF. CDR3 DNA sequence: TGTGCCAGCAGTTTGGGAGGGACCTTCTCCTACGAGCAGTACTTC.

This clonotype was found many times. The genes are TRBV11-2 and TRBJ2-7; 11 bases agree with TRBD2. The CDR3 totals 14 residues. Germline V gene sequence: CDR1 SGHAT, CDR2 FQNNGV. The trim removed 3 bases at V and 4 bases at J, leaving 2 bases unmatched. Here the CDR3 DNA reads TGTGCCAGCAGCTTTAGCGGGGGGGCGTACGAGCAGTACTTC. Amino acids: CASSFSGGAYEQYF.

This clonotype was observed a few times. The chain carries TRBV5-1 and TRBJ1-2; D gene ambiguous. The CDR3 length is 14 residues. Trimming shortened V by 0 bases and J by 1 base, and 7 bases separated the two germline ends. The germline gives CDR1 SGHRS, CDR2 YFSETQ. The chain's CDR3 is CASSLAVGNYGYTF. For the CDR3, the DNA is TGCGCCAGCAGCTTGGCCGTCGGTAACTATGGCTACACCTTC.

CDR3 sequence reads: CASSGGTSLTGSPLHF. The CDR3 region has the DNA TGTGCCAGTAGTGGCGGGACTTCCTTAACCGGTTCACCCCTCCACTTT. The V call is TRBV19, the J call TRBJ1-6, with D possibly matching TRBD1 (5 bases). Germline V gives CDR1 LNHDA, CDR2 SQIVND (reference sequence). CDR3 length: 16 amino acids. The ends were cut back, 5 bases at V and 9 bases at J, with 20 bases in the middle.

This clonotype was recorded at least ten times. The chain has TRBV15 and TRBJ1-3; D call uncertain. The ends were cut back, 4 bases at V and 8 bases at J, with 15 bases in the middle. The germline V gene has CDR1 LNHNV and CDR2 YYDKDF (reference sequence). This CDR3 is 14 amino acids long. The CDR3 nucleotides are TGTGCCACCAGCAACGGCCGAGGAGCAGACACCATATATTTT. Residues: CATSNGRGADTIYF.

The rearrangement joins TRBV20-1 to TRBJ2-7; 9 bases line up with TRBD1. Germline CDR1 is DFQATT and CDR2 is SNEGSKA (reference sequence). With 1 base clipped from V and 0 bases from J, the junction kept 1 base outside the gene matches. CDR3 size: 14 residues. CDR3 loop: CSARGTGASYEQYF. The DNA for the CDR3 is TGCAGTGCTAGAGGGACAGGGGCCTCCTACGAGCAGTACTTC.

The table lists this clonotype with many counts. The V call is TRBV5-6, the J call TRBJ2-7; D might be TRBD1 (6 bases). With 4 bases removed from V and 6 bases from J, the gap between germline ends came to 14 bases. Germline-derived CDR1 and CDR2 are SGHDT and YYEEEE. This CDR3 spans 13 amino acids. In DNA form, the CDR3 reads TGTGCCAGCAGCAGGCAGGGGTCCCGCGAGCAGTACTTC. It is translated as CASSRQGSREQYF.

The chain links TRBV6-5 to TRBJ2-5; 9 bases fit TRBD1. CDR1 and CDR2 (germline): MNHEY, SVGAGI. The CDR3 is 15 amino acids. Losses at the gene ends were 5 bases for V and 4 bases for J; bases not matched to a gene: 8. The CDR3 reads CASSRSGQGGETQYF. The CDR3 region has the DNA TGTGCCAGCAGTCGATCGGGACAGGGAGGAGAGACCCAGTACTTC.

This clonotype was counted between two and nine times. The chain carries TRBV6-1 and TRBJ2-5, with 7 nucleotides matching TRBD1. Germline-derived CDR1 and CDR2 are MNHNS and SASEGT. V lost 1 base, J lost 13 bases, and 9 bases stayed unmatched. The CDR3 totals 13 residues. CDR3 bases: TGTGCCAGCAGTGAAGGGCTCGGGACAGTTTTGTACTTC. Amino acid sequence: CASSEGLGTVLYF.

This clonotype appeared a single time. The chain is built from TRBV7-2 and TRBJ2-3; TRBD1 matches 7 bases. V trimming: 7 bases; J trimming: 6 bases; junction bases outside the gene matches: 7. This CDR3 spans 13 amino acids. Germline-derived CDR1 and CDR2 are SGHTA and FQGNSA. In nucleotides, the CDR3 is TGTGCCAGCACCGCCCAGGGACAGGATACGCAGTATTTT. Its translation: CASTAQGQDTQYF.